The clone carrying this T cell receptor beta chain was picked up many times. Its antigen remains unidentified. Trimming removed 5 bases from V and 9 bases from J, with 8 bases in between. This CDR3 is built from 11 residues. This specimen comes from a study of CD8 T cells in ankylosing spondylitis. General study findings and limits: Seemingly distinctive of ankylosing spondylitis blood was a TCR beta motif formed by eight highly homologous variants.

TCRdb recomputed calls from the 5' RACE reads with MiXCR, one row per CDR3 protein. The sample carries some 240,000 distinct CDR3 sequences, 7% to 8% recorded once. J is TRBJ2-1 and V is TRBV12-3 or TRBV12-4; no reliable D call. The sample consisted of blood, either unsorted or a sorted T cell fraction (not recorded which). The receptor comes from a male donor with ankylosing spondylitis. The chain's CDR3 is CASSLGSEQFF. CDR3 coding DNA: TGTGCCAGCAGTCTCGGGTCTGAGCAGTTCTTC.